A selection of T cell receptor beta chains follows, all from one sample in a study of OX40 agonist ivuxolimab in advanced cancers. TCRdb's copy holds only in-frame clones and misses some; the assay was immunoSEQ multiplex PCR. The table records under 85,000 clones, 85% to 90% of them present only once. The specimen comprised CD4+ or CD8+ T cells sorted from blood, sampled in a trial of the OX40 agonist ivuxolimab. These receptors were taken from an adult with an advanced solid tumor such as melanoma, head and neck, liver or kidney cancer. The CDR3 runs from the conserved cysteine through the conserved F or W. D genes are given only for firm matches. Size is stated for part of the rows, as once, few or many counts, or as a class when the clone is expanded.

v_gene,j_gene,d_gene,abundance,CDR3aa,CDR3nt
TRBV9,TRBJ1-2,NA,once,CASSPREGRGGNYGYTF,TGTGCCAGCAGCCCACGTGAAGGCAGGGGAGGTAACTATGGCTACACCTTC
TRBV5-1,TRBJ2-1,NA,NA,CASSTLREESYNEQFF,TGCGCCAGCAGCACTCTCAGGGAGGAGTCCTACAATGAGCAGTTCTTC
TRBV10-3,TRBJ2-5,TRBD1,NA,CAIMQGAGETQYF,TGTGCCATCATGCAGGGGGCAGGTGAGACCCAGTACTTC
TRBV7-2,TRBJ2-7,TRBD1,NA,CASSLWPRGRPPYEQYF,TGTGCCAGCAGCTTATGGCCCAGGGGGCGCCCCCCCTACGAGCAGTACTTC
TRBV6-5,TRBJ1-4,TRBD1,NA,CASTRQGLEKLFF,TGTGCCAGCACCCGACAGGGGTTGGAAAAACTGTTTTTT
TRBV4-1,TRBJ2-7,NA,NA,CASSQALQAEGYEQYF,TGCGCCAGCAGCCAAGCACTCCAAGCCGAAGGGTACGAGCAGTACTTC
TRBV18,TRBJ1-1,NA,NA,CASSWEGSTEAFF,TGTGCCAGCTCCTGGGAAGGGAGCACTGAAGCTTTCTTT
TRBV7-2,TRBJ2-5,TRBD2,NA,CASSLLRGGEYF,TGTGCCAGCAGTTTACTCCGGGGGGGAGAGTACTTC
TRBV7-2,TRBJ2-5,TRBD1,NA,CASSRTGGGETQYF,TGTGCCAGCAGCCGGACAGGGGGTGGTGAGACCCAGTACTTC
TRBV28,TRBJ1-4,NA,NA,CASTETERAGADEKLFF,TGTGCCAGCACCGAAACAGAACGGGCAGGGGCTGATGAAAAACTGTTTTTT
TRBV29-1,TRBJ1-5,NA,NA,CSVVESSNQPQHF,TGCAGCGTTGTCGAGAGTAGCAATCAGCCCCAGCATTTT
TRBV7-2,TRBJ1-1,NA,NA,CASSARRANTEAFF,TGTGCCAGCAGCGCCCGCAGGGCGAACACTGAAGCTTTCTTT
TRBV28,TRBJ2-5,NA,NA,CASSLGPQGTQYF,TGTGCCAGCAGTTTAGGGCCTCAGGGGACCCAGTACTTC
TRBV7-2,TRBJ1-1,NA,NA,CASSFYTEVFF,TGTGCCAGCAGCTTTTACACTGAAGTTTTCTTT
TRBV7-8,TRBJ2-3,TRBD1,NA,CASSKKTGFADTQYF,TGTGCCAGCAGCAAGAAGACAGGGTTCGCAGATACGCAGTATTTT
TRBV6-1,TRBJ1-2,NA,NA,CASQSRGANYGYTF,TGTGCGTCTCAGAGCCGGGGGGCTAACTATGGCTACACCTTC
TRBV9,TRBJ2-3,NA,NA,CASSVDLGADTQYF,TGTGCCAGCAGCGTAGATCTGGGGGCGGATACGCAGTATTTT
TRBV6-6,TRBJ1-1,NA,NA,CASKLGWDTEAFF,TGTGCCAGCAAATTGGGCTGGGACACTGAAGCTTTCTTT
TRBV9,TRBJ1-5,NA,NA,CASSVAGTSNQPQHF,TGTGCCAGCAGCGTAGCCGGAACTAGCAATCAGCCCCAGCATTTT
TRBV19,TRBJ1-3,TRBD1,once,CASRGDRGRNTIYF,TGTGCCAGTAGGGGGGACAGGGGTCGAAACACCATATATTTT
TRBV19,TRBJ1-1,NA,NA,CATGRGWGTEAFF,TGTGCCACCGGGCGGGGTTGGGGCACTGAAGCTTTCTTT
TRBV5-1,TRBJ1-1,NA,NA,CASSLGYGDTEAFF,TGCGCCAGCAGCTTGGGCTACGGGGACACTGAAGCTTTCTTT
TRBV2,TRBJ1-1,NA,NA,CASSGEGRTEAFF,TGTGCCAGCAGTGGGGAGGGGAGGACTGAAGCTTTCTTT
TRBV7-2,TRBJ2-3,NA,NA,CASSPNRVTQYF,TGTGCCAGCAGTCCAAACCGGGTTACGCAGTATTTT
TRBV5-1,TRBJ2-1,NA,NA,CASSLELVNDEQFF,TGCGCCAGCAGCTTGGAACTAGTAAACGATGAGCAGTTCTTC
TRBV6-1,TRBJ2-7,TRBD1,NA,CASSGGTGISYEQYF,TGTGCCAGCAGTGGTGGGACAGGGATATCCTACGAGCAGTACTTC
TRBV7-2,TRBJ1-2,TRBD1,few,CASSFTMTGGGGYTF,TGTGCCAGCAGCTTCACAATGACAGGGGGCGGTGGCTACACCTTC
TRBV18,TRBJ1-2,NA,NA,CASSPSDSGGYTF,TGTGCCAGCTCACCGTCGGACAGCGGTGGCTACACCTTC
TRBV29-1,TRBJ2-7,TRBD2,NA,CSVVGGGFSEQYF,TGCAGCGTGGTGGGCGGGGGATTCAGCGAGCAGTACTTC
TRBV21-1,TRBJ2-3,NA,NA,CASMGARGWGPDTQYF,TGTGCCAGCATGGGTGCCCGGGGGTGGGGTCCAGATACGCAGTATTTT
TRBV28,TRBJ1-3,NA,NA,CASSSRPSGNTIYF,TGTGCCAGCAGTTCCCGGCCCTCTGGAAACACCATATATTTT
TRBV5-1,TRBJ1-5,NA,NA,CASSLTNQPQHF,TGCGCCAGCAGCTTAACCAATCAGCCCCAGCATTTT